The rows below give T cell receptor beta chains drawn from one sample of a study of T-cell reconstitution after alpha-beta-depleted transplantation in children. TCRdb reprocessed the PCR reads via MiXCR and lists one record per CDR3 protein. The table has a few hundred thousand distinct CDR3 sequences, about 17% seen once; the top ten hold 3% to 4%. Sequenced material: PBMCs from the stem cell graft donor, taken from the stem cell graft. The receptors were gathered from a human donor who donated a stem cell graft to a child with acute lymphoblastic leukemia. Both conserved end residues are part of each CDR3. A D gene is named only where the DNA matches it firmly. Clone size is not always given. Where it is, it says once, few, many or a class for expanded clones.

d_gene: -
j_gene: TRBJ2-7
abundance: -
v_gene: TRBV9
CDR3nt: TGTGCCAGCAGCGTAGGCAGCATGCTTGGCGAGCAGTACTTC
CDR3aa: CASSVGSMLGEQYF

d_gene: -
j_gene: TRBJ2-5
abundance: -
v_gene: TRBV12-3/TRBV12-4
CDR3nt: TGTGCCAGCAGTTTATCCCCAGGGCCGCAGACCCAGTACTTC
CDR3aa: CASSLSPGPQTQYF

d_gene: TRBD1
j_gene: TRBJ2-2
abundance: -
v_gene: TRBV18
CDR3nt: TGTGCCAGCTCACCCGGACAGGGTACCGCGAACACCGGGGAGCTGTTTTTT
CDR3aa: CASSPGQGTANTGELFF

d_gene: TRBD1
j_gene: TRBJ1-5
abundance: -
v_gene: TRBV27
CDR3nt: TGTGCCAGCAGTTCATTATTCAGGGGGCGCCGGAGCGGCAATCAGCCCCAGCATTTT
CDR3aa: CASSSLFRGRRSGNQPQHF

d_gene: -
j_gene: TRBJ1-1
abundance: -
v_gene: TRBV4-1
CDR3nt: TGCGCCAGCAGGACGCCTTGGGGCGAGCGTGACACTGAAGCTTTCTTT
CDR3aa: CASRTPWGERDTEAFF

d_gene: TRBD2
j_gene: TRBJ2-3
abundance: few
v_gene: TRBV20-1
CDR3nt: TGCAGTGCGGACATACTAGCGGGGTACCAGGGTACGCAGTATTTT
CDR3aa: CSADILAGYQGTQYF

d_gene: TRBD1
j_gene: TRBJ1-1
abundance: -
v_gene: TRBV5-1
CDR3nt: TGCGCCAGCAACAGGGGCGATGGGAACACTGAAGCTTTCTTT
CDR3aa: CASNRGDGNTEAFF

d_gene: -
j_gene: TRBJ1-2
abundance: -
v_gene: TRBV6-1
CDR3nt: TGTGCCAGCAGAATACAGGGAGATAAATATGGCTACACCTTC
CDR3aa: CASRIQGDKYGYTF

d_gene: -
j_gene: TRBJ2-5
abundance: -
v_gene: TRBV27
CDR3nt: TGTGCCAGCAGCCCTCAGACGAAAGAGACCCAGTACTTC
CDR3aa: CASSPQTKETQYF

d_gene: TRBD1
j_gene: TRBJ2-5
abundance: few
v_gene: TRBV20-1
CDR3nt: TGCAGTGGTCCACCGGACAGGGGGCGCGAGACCCAGTACTTC
CDR3aa: CSGPPDRGRETQYF

d_gene: -
j_gene: TRBJ1-1
abundance: few
v_gene: TRBV7-4
CDR3nt: TGTGCCAGCAGCTTAGCGGGCAGGAAAATGGCTGAAGCTTTCTTT
CDR3aa: CASSLAGRKMAEAFF

d_gene: TRBD2
j_gene: TRBJ2-3
abundance: few
v_gene: TRBV5-1
CDR3nt: TGCGCCAGCAGCTTGCACGTTTCTGGAGCGGGAGGGCCCGTGAGAACGCAGTATTTT
CDR3aa: CASSLHVSGAGGPVRTQYF

d_gene: TRBD1
j_gene: TRBJ1-4
abundance: -
v_gene: TRBV5-1
CDR3nt: TGCGCCAGCAGCTTGGCCGGGACAGAGGCAACTAATGAAAAACTGTTTTTT
CDR3aa: CASSLAGTEATNEKLFF

d_gene: -
j_gene: TRBJ2-5
abundance: -
v_gene: TRBV19
CDR3nt: TGTGCCAGTAGTACCCTAGCCTCGGGGGAGACCCAGTACTTC
CDR3aa: CASSTLASGETQYF

d_gene: TRBD2
j_gene: TRBJ2-3
abundance: -
v_gene: TRBV10-3
CDR3nt: TGTGCCATCAGTGACCCTTATCCGGGGACTAGCGGGAGGGGACGTACAGATACGCAGTATTTT
CDR3aa: CAISDPYPGTSGRGRTDTQYF

d_gene: -
j_gene: TRBJ2-7
abundance: few
v_gene: TRBV6-5
CDR3nt: TGTGCCAGCAGTTACCGCGCTGTACCGGGACTGCGTTCCTACGAGCAGTACTTC
CDR3aa: CASSYRAVPGLRSYEQYF

d_gene: TRBD1
j_gene: TRBJ1-2
abundance: -
v_gene: TRBV27
CDR3nt: TGTGCCAGCAGTCGCTCTTGGGACAGCTTATACCTCTATGGCTACACCTTC
CDR3aa: CASSRSWDSLYLYGYTF

d_gene: -
j_gene: TRBJ1-1
abundance: -
v_gene: TRBV10-3
CDR3nt: TGTGCCATCAGTGAGTCACGGGATTCCACTGAAGCTTTCTTT
CDR3aa: CAISESRDSTEAFF

d_gene: TRBD1
j_gene: TRBJ1-1
abundance: -
v_gene: TRBV7-9
CDR3nt: TGTGCCAGCAGCTTGAGGACAGGGGAAACCACTGAAGCTTTCTTT
CDR3aa: CASSLRTGETTEAFF

d_gene: TRBD1
j_gene: TRBJ1-1
abundance: -
v_gene: TRBV5-5
CDR3nt: TGTGCCAGCAGGGTCTCCCCAGGGGGTACCACTGAAGCTTTCTTT
CDR3aa: CASRVSPGGTTEAFF

d_gene: TRBD1
j_gene: TRBJ1-3
abundance: -
v_gene: TRBV10-3
CDR3nt: TGTGCCATCTCCGGACAGGGGGCAGACACCATATATTTT
CDR3aa: CAISGQGADTIYF

d_gene: -
j_gene: TRBJ2-2
abundance: -
v_gene: TRBV10-3
CDR3nt: TGTGCCATCAGTGCCGGGGCAGGAACCGGGGAGCTGTTTTTT
CDR3aa: CAISAGAGTGELFF

d_gene: TRBD2
j_gene: TRBJ2-1
abundance: -
v_gene: TRBV11-2
CDR3nt: TGTGCCAGCAGCTTAGGTACTAGCGGGCCAAGCTCCTACAATGAGCAGTTCTTC
CDR3aa: CASSLGTSGPSSYNEQFF

d_gene: -
j_gene: TRBJ2-7
abundance: few
v_gene: TRBV5-6
CDR3nt: TGTGCCAGCAGCTTGCGTCCCGGCACCTACGAGCAGTACTTC
CDR3aa: CASSLRPGTYEQYF

d_gene: -
j_gene: TRBJ1-4
abundance: -
v_gene: TRBV7-9
CDR3nt: TGTGCCAGCAGCTTGCAGGGTTGGGGAAAGACTAATGAAAAACTGTTTTTT
CDR3aa: CASSLQGWGKTNEKLFF

d_gene: TRBD2
j_gene: TRBJ2-3
abundance: few
v_gene: TRBV20-1
CDR3nt: TGCAGTGCTAGAGATCTCCGACTAGCGGGAGCAGATACGCAGTATTTT
CDR3aa: CSARDLRLAGADTQYF

d_gene: -
j_gene: TRBJ1-3
abundance: few
v_gene: TRBV5-1
CDR3nt: TGCGCCAGCAGCCCGGACGGTTTCTCTGGAAACACCATATATTTT
CDR3aa: CASSPDGFSGNTIYF

d_gene: -
j_gene: TRBJ1-5
abundance: -
v_gene: TRBV12-3/TRBV12-4
CDR3nt: TGTGCCAGCAGTTCGAGGGATCAGCCCCAGCATTTT
CDR3aa: CASSSRDQPQHF

d_gene: -
j_gene: TRBJ2-1
abundance: few
v_gene: TRBV7-2
CDR3nt: TGTGCCAGCAGCCACTATGGGACGGTCTACAATGAGCAGTTCTTC
CDR3aa: CASSHYGTVYNEQFF

d_gene: -
j_gene: TRBJ1-1
abundance: few
v_gene: TRBV12-3/TRBV12-4
CDR3nt: TGTGCCAGCAGTTTATGGCAAGGAGGCACTGAAGCTTTCTTT
CDR3aa: CASSLWQGGTEAFF

d_gene: -
j_gene: TRBJ1-3
abundance: once
v_gene: TRBV4-1
CDR3nt: TGCGCCAGCAGCCAAGGTGGGGGGGGTTCCTCTGGAAACACCATATATTTT
CDR3aa: CASSQGGGGSSGNTIYF

d_gene: -
j_gene: TRBJ1-1
abundance: -
v_gene: TRBV7-9
CDR3nt: TGTGCCAGCAGCTTACTGGGAATGGAATCTTTCTTT
CDR3aa: CASSLLGMESFF

d_gene: TRBD2
j_gene: TRBJ2-4
abundance: -
v_gene: TRBV11-2
CDR3nt: TGTGCCAGCGAAACGGGAGGAGGAGACATTCAGTACTTC
CDR3aa: CASETGGGDIQYF

d_gene: TRBD2
j_gene: TRBJ2-1
abundance: -
v_gene: TRBV3-1
CDR3nt: TGTGCCAGCAGCCAAGACCTAGCCCTTATAGCGGGATACAATGAGCAGTTCTTC
CDR3aa: CASSQDLALIAGYNEQFF

d_gene: TRBD2
j_gene: TRBJ2-3
abundance: few
v_gene: TRBV29-1
CDR3nt: TGCAGCGTCATCGAGGGAGGGGCGATGGCGCAGTATTTT
CDR3aa: CSVIEGGAMAQYF

d_gene: -
j_gene: TRBJ1-1
abundance: -
v_gene: TRBV6-1
CDR3nt: TGTGCCAGCAGTGAATACACGGAAACTGAAGCTTTCTTT
CDR3aa: CASSEYTETEAFF

d_gene: -
j_gene: TRBJ2-5
abundance: few
v_gene: TRBV18
CDR3nt: TGTGCCAGCTCACCCCAGGGGCGCCAAGAGACCCAGTACTTC
CDR3aa: CASSPQGRQETQYF

d_gene: -
j_gene: TRBJ2-7
abundance: few
v_gene: TRBV25-1
CDR3nt: TGTGCCAGCACAACCGGGAACACCTACGAGCAGTACTTC
CDR3aa: CASTTGNTYEQYF

d_gene: TRBD2
j_gene: TRBJ2-7
abundance: few
v_gene: TRBV19
CDR3nt: TGTGCCAGTGGACTAGCGGGAGCATCCTACGAGCAGTACTTC
CDR3aa: CASGLAGASYEQYF

d_gene: TRBD2
j_gene: TRBJ2-3
abundance: -
v_gene: TRBV5-4
CDR3nt: TGTGCCAGCAGCTTGGACCCTAGCGGGACAGATACGCAGTATTTT
CDR3aa: CASSLDPSGTDTQYF

d_gene: TRBD1
j_gene: TRBJ2-3
abundance: few
v_gene: TRBV9
CDR3nt: TGTGCCAGCAGCGTAGGGGATAGGGGGCCGGCAGATACGCAGTATTTT
CDR3aa: CASSVGDRGPADTQYF

d_gene: TRBD1
j_gene: TRBJ1-4
abundance: few
v_gene: TRBV7-6
CDR3nt: TGTGCCAGCAGCTCTCCGGGACAGGGATATGAAAAACTGTTTTTT
CDR3aa: CASSSPGQGYEKLFF

d_gene: -
j_gene: TRBJ2-7
abundance: many
v_gene: TRBV20-1
CDR3nt: TGCAGTGCTAGAGATCACCCCGGGAGGGGGCCGTACGAGCAGTACTTC
CDR3aa: CSARDHPGRGPYEQYF

d_gene: -
j_gene: TRBJ1-1
abundance: -
v_gene: TRBV4-1
CDR3nt: TGCGCCAGCAGCCAAGTGCGGGGGGCCACTGAAGCTTTCTTT
CDR3aa: CASSQVRGATEAFF

d_gene: -
j_gene: TRBJ1-4
abundance: few
v_gene: TRBV4-1
CDR3nt: TGCGCCAGCAGCCAAGAAAGTAGTAATGAAAAACTGTTTTTT
CDR3aa: CASSQESSNEKLFF

d_gene: -
j_gene: TRBJ1-4
abundance: few
v_gene: TRBV24-1
CDR3nt: TGTGCCACCAGTGATCCAGGAAGGAGTGAAAAACTGTTTTTT
CDR3aa: CATSDPGRSEKLFF

d_gene: -
j_gene: TRBJ2-3
abundance: -
v_gene: TRBV12-3/TRBV12-4
CDR3nt: TGTGCCAGCGACACCGAGGGGACTGACTGGCATACGCAGTATTTT
CDR3aa: CASDTEGTDWHTQYF

d_gene: -
j_gene: TRBJ1-1
abundance: few
v_gene: TRBV6-2/TRBV6-3
CDR3nt: TGTGCCAGCAGTTACGCCGGACACCGTGCCACTGAAGCTTTCTTT
CDR3aa: CASSYAGHRATEAFF

d_gene: TRBD1
j_gene: TRBJ2-7
abundance: -
v_gene: TRBV29-1
CDR3nt: TGCAGCGTTGAAGGACCCGGGACAGCCTACGAGCAGTACTTC
CDR3aa: CSVEGPGTAYEQYF

d_gene: -
j_gene: TRBJ2-1
abundance: -
v_gene: TRBV19
CDR3nt: TGTGCCAGTAGTCATGGGAGTGAGCAGTTCTTC
CDR3aa: CASSHGSEQFF

d_gene: -
j_gene: TRBJ2-2
abundance: -
v_gene: TRBV6-1
CDR3nt: TGTGCCAGCAGTGAAAGCAGAAGGGTGAACACCGGGGAGCTGTTTTTT
CDR3aa: CASSESRRVNTGELFF

d_gene: -
j_gene: TRBJ2-5
abundance: few
v_gene: TRBV4-1
CDR3nt: TGCGCCAGCAGCCAAGATCTCCATATCGAGACCCAGTACTTC
CDR3aa: CASSQDLHIETQYF

d_gene: -
j_gene: TRBJ2-6
abundance: -
v_gene: TRBV5-6
CDR3nt: TGTGCCAGCAGTTTCCACCTTGGATTCTCTGGGGCCAACGTCCTGACTTTC
CDR3aa: CASSFHLGFSGANVLTF

d_gene: -
j_gene: TRBJ2-3
abundance: few
v_gene: TRBV7-3
CDR3nt: TGTGCCAGCAGCCTCCCCACGGAAGCCACGCAGTATTTT
CDR3aa: CASSLPTEATQYF

d_gene: TRBD2
j_gene: TRBJ2-2
abundance: few
v_gene: TRBV28
CDR3nt: TGTGCCAGCAGTTCAAGACTAGCGGGAGTCACCGGGGAGCTGTTTTTT
CDR3aa: CASSSRLAGVTGELFF